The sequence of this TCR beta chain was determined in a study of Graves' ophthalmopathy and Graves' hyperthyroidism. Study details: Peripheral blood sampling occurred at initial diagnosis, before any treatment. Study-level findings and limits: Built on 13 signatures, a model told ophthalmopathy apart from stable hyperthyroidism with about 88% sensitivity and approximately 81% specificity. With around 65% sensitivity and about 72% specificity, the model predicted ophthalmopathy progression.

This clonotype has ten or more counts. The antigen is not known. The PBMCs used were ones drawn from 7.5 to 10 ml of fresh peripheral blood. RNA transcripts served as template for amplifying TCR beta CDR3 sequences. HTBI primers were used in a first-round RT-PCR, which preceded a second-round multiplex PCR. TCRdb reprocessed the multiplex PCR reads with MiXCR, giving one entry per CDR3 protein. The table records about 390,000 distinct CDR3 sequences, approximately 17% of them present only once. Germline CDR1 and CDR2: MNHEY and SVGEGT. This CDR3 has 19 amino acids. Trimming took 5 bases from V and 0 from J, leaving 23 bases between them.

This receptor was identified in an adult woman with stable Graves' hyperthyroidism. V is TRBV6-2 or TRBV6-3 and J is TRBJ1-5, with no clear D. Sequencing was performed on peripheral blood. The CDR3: CASSTPRRTQLYSNQPQHF. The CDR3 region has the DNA TGTGCCAGCAGTACTCCCAGGAGAACGCAACTTTATAGCAATCAGCCCCAGCATTTT.